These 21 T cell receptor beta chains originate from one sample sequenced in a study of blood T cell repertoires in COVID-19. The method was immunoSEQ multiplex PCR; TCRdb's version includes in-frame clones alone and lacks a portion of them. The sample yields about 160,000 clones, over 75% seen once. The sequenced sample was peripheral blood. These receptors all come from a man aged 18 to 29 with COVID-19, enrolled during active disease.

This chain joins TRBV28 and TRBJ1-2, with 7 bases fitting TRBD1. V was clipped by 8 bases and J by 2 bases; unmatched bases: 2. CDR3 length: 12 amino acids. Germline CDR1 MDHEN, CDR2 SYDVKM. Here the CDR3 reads CASQTGNYGYTF. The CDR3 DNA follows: TGTGCCAGCCAGACAGGGAACTATGGCTACACCTTC.

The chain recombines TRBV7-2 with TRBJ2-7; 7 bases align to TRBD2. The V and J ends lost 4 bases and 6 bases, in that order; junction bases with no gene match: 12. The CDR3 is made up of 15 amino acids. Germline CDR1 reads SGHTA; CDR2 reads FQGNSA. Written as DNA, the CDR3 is TGTGCCAGCAGCTGGCACACTAGCGAGCAGCCCGAGCAGTACTTC. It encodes CASSWHTSEQPEQYF.

The CDR3 DNA reads as TGTGCCAGCAGCTTAAAGACTAGCGGCCACTACAATGAGCAGTTCTTC. Encoded protein: CASSLKTSGHYNEQFF. This chain links TRBV7-3 with TRBJ2-1; 9 nucleotides match TRBD2. J was trimmed by 3 bases and V by 1 base; bases with no gene match: 4. Per germline, CDR1 SGHTA and CDR2 FQGTGA. There are 16 residues in the CDR3.

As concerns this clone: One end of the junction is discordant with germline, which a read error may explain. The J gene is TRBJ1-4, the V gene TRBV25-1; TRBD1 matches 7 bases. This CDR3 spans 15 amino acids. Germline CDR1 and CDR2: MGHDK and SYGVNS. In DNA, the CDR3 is TGTGCCAGCAGTGGAATTGTGACAGGGACTGAAAAACTGCTTTTT. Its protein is CASSGIVTGTEKLLF. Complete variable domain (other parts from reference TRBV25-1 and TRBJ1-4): EADIYQTPRYLVIGTGKKITLECSQTMGHDKMYWYQQDPGMELHLIHYSYGVNSTEKGDLSSESTVSRIRTEHFPLTLESARPSHTSQYLCASSGIVTGTEKLLFGSGTQLSVL.

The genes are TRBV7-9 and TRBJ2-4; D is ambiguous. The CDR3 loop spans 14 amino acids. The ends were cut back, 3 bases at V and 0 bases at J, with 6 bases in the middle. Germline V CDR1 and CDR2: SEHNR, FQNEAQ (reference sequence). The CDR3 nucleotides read TGTGCCAGCAGCTTCTACCTAGCCAAAAACATTCAGTACTTC. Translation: CASSFYLAKNIQYF.

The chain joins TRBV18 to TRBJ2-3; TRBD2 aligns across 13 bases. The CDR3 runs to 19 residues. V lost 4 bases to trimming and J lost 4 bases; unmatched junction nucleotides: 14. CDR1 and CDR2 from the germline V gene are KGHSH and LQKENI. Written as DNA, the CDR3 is TGTGCCAGCTCACTCGCCGGGACTAGCGGGATCAAGGGTGCAGATACGCAGTATTTT. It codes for CASSLAGTSGIKGADTQYF.

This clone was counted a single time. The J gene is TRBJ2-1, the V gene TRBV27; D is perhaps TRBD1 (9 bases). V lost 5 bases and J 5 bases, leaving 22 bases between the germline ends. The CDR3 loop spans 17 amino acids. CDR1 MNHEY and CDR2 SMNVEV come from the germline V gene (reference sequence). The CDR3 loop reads CASSRGGQGRGNNEQFF. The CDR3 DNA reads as TGTGCCAGCAGTCGGGGGGGACAGGGAAGGGGGAACAATGAGCAGTTCTTC.

The CDR3 nucleotides are TGTGCCAGCAGCCCCCGACAGGGCGCCTATGGCTACACCTTC. Translation gives CASSPRQGAYGYTF. V usage is TRBV6-2 or TRBV6-3 and J usage is TRBJ1-2; 7 nucleotides line up with TRBD1. CDR1 is MNHEY and CDR2 is SVGEGT in the germline V gene. This CDR3 region has 14 residues. J gave up 4 bases and V 6 bases, and 8 bases lay outside the gene matches.

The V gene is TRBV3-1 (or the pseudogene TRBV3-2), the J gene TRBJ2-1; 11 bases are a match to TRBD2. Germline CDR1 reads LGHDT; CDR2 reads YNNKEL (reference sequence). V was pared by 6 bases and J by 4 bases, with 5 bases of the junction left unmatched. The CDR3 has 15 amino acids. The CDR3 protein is CASRTGTSGYNEQFF. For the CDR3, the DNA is TGTGCCAGCAGAACAGGGACTAGCGGTTACAATGAGCAGTTCTTC.

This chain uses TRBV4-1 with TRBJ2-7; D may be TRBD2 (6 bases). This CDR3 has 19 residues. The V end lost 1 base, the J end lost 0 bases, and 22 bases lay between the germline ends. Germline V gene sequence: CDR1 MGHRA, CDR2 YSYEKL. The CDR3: CASSQGRVGGGPSSYEQYF. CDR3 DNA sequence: TGCGCCAGCAGCCAAGGTCGGGTTGGTGGAGGGCCAAGCTCCTACGAGCAGTACTTC.

CDR3 DNA sequence: TGTGCCAGCAGCCCCCACTGGAGCACAGATACGCAGTATTTT. The encoded protein is CASSPHWSTDTQYF. The rearrangement uses TRBV7-2 and TRBJ2-3, with D unresolved. Per the germline V gene, CDR1 is SGHTA and CDR2 is FQGNSA. V lost 5 bases to trimming and J lost 0 bases, with 9 bases between them. The CDR3 runs 14 residues.

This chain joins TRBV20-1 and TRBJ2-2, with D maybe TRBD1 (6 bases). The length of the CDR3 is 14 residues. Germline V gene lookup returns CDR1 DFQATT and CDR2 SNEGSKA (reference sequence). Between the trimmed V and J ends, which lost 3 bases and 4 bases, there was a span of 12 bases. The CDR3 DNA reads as TGCAGTGCTAGTGACAGGCTGAGCACCGGGGAGCTGTTTTTT. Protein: CSASDRLSTGELFF.

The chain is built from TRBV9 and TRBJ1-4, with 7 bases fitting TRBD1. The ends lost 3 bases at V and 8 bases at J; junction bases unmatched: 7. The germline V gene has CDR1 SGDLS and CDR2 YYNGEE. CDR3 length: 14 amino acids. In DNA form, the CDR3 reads TGTGCCAGCAGCGCGACAGGGCATTCCGAAAAACTGTTTTTT. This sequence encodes CASSATGHSEKLFF.

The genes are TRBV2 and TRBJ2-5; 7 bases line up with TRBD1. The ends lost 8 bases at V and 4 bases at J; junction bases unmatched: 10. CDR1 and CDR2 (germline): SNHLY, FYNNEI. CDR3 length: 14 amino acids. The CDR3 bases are TGTGCCAGCGGGGGACAGTCTACCCCAGAGACCCAGTACTTC. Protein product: CASGGQSTPETQYF.

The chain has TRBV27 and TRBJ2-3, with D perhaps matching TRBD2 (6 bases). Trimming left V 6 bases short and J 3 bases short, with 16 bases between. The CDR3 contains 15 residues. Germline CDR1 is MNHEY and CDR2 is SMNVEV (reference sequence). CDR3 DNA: TGTGCCAGCAGAAACGCCCCCGGGGGAACAGATACGCAGTATTTT. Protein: CASRNAPGGTDTQYF.

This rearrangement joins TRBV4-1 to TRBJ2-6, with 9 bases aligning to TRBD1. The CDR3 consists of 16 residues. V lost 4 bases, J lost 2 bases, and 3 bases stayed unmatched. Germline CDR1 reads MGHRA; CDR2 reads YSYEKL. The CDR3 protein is CASSPDRGPGANVLTF. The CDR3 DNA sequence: TGCGCCAGCAGCCCGGACAGGGGACCTGGGGCCAACGTCCTGACTTTC.

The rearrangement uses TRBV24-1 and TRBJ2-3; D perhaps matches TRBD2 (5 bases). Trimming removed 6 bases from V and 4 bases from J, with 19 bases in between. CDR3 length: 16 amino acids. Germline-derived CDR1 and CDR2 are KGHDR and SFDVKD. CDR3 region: CATSTSAGEEADTQYF. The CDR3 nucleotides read TGTGCCACCAGTACCAGCGCAGGAGAGGAGGCAGATACGCAGTATTTT.

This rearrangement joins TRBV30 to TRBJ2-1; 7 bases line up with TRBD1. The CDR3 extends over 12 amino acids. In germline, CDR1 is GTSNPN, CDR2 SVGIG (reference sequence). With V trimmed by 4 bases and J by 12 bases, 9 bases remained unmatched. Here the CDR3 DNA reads TGTGCCTGGACGAGGGACAGCTGGGGGCAGTTCTTC. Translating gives CAWTRDSWGQFF.

The CDR3 loop is CASSLRQDDYEQYF. CDR3 nucleotides: TGTGCCAGCAGCTTACGACAGGACGACTACGAGCAGTACTTC. This chain joins TRBV7-2 and TRBJ2-7, with D possibly being TRBD1 (6 bases). V dropped 2 bases and J dropped 3 bases, with 11 bases sitting between them. CDR1 SGHTA and CDR2 FQGNSA come from the germline V gene. CDR3 length equals 14 residues.

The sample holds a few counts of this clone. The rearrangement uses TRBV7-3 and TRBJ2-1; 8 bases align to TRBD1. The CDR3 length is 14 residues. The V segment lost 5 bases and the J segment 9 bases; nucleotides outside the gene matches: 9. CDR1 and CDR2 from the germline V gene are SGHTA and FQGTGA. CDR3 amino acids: CASSRGQGRSEQFF. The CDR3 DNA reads TGTGCCAGCAGCAGAGGACAGGGAAGAAGTGAGCAGTTCTTC.

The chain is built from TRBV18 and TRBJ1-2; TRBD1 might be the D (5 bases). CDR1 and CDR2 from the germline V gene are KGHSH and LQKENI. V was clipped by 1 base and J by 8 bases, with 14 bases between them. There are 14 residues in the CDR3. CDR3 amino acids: CASSPREGARGYTF. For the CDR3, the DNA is TGTGCCAGCTCACCACGCGAAGGGGCGAGGGGCTACACCTTC.